The source of this TCR beta chain is a study of blood T cell repertoires in COVID-19. Only in-frame clones appear in the TCRdb table, and some are missing; sequencing was by immunoSEQ multiplex PCR. The sample yields about 150,000 clones, approximately 78% seen once. There are 14 residues in the CDR3. Germline-derived CDR1 and CDR2 are SGHVS and FQNEAQ. Germline trimming cut 3 bases from V and 6 bases from J; bases unmatched to any gene: 6. The chain has TRBV7-8 and TRBJ1-2; 8 positions match TRBD1. Sequenced input: peripheral blood. This clonotype originated in a man at least 80 years old with acute or convalescent COVID-19. The CDR3 nucleotides read TGTGCCAGCAGCTTGCAGGGGGCCGATAATGGCTACACCTTC. Translation: CASSLQGADNGYTF.